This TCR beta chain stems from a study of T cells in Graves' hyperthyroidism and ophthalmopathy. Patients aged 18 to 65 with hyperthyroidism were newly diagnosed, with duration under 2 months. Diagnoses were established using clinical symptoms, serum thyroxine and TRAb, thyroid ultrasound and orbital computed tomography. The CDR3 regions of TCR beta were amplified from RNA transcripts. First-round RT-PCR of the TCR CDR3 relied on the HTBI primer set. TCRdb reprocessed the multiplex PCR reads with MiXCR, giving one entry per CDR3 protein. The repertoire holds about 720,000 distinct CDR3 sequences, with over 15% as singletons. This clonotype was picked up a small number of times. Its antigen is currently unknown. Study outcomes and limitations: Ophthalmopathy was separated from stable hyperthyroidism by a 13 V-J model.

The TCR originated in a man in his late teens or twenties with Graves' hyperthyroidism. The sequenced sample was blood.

CDR3 loop: CASSLVRGYRTGEQYF. Here the CDR3 DNA reads TGTGCCAGCAGCTTGGTCAGGGGGTATCGTACGGGTGAGCAGTACTTC. The rearrangement uses TRBV5-4 and TRBJ2-7; 7 bases align to TRBD1. The V and J ends lost 0 bases and 7 bases, in that order; junction bases with no gene match: 13. CDR1 is SGHNT, CDR2 YYREEE, per germline (reference sequence). CDR3 length: 16 residues.